This T cell receptor beta chain was recorded in a study of blood T cell repertoires in COVID-19. Authors' methods: By means of reference gene primer amplification, nucleated cell counts were estimated. Produced via immunoSEQ multiplex PCR; TCRdb's table is partial and in-frame only. The V and J calls and clone size are taken from that table; D and trimming were inferred from the DNA. The sample contains some 100,000 clones, 92% of which appear only once. The V and J ends lost 5 bases and 4 bases respectively, with 9 bases between them. The germline CDR1 and CDR2 sequences are MNHNS and SASEGT. The CDR3 length is 12 residues.

Sequencing was carried out using peripheral blood. This TCR came from a man in his 70s with acute or convalescent COVID-19. This chain connects TRBV6-1 to TRBJ2-7, with D possibly TRBD1 on 5 matching bases. The CDR3 nucleotides read TGTGCCAGCAGTAACCAGGGTTACGAGCAGTACTTC. It codes for CASSNQGYEQYF.